One and the same sample provided the 4 T cell receptor beta chains below, sequenced in a study of tumor and adjacent non-tumor tissue in lung cancer. A modified ARM-PCR protocol with three rounds of nested PCR amplified TCRbeta. TCRdb fed the multiplex PCR reads into MiXCR, producing one record per CDR3 protein. Among tens of thousands of distinct CDR3 sequences, over 80% were seen once, and the ten largest hold 10% to 15%. This sample's RNA came from whole unsorted tissue. Sequencing was performed on lung tumor tissue. The source of these receptors is a woman aged 45-65 years with non-small cell lung cancer.

Concerning this clonotype itself: One end of the junction fails to match germline, which may point to a read error. The V gene is TRBV12-3 or TRBV12-4, the J gene TRBJ2-7; no firm D call. The CDR3 has 13 amino acids. The CDR3 sequence is CASSLEKTYGQYF. In nucleotides, the CDR3 is TGTGCCAGCAGTTTAGAAAAAACCTACGGGCAGTACTTC.

The J gene is TRBJ2-7, the V gene TRBV10-3; D is ambiguous. The CDR3 is 13 amino acids. Deletions cut 0 bases from V and 13 bases from J, with 16 bases between. Germline CDR1 reads ENHRY; CDR2 reads SYGVKD. The CDR3 loop reads CAISESVVDVQYF. Written as DNA, the CDR3 is TGTGCCATCAGTGAGTCGGTAGTGGACGTGCAATACTTC.

Comments on this clonotype: Mismatch with germline at one junction end may stem from a read error. CDR3 sequence (DNA): TGTAGCGTCCGAGCGCATGGCACAGATACGCAGTATTTT. Protein product: CSVRAHGTDTQYF. The V and J genes are TRBV29-1 and TRBJ2-3; tentative D call: TRBD2 (5 bases). The germline V gene has CDR1 SQVTM and CDR2 ANQGSEA. The CDR3 runs to 13 residues.

The chain employs TRBV10-3 and TRBJ2-7; D call uncertain. CDR3 length equals 12 residues. Between the trimmed V and J ends, which lost 8 bases and 2 bases, there was a span of 10 bases. The germline V gene encodes CDR1 ENHRY and CDR2 SYGVKD. CDR3 DNA sequence: TGTGCCATCGCAGGAGTGGCCTACGAGCAGTACGTC. It translates to CAIAGVAYEQYV.